This TCR beta chain is drawn from a study of OX40 agonist ivuxolimab in advanced cancers. Study summary: The drug used for patients, ivuxolimab, was an agonistic anti-OX40 (CD134) antibody. Study-level results: The 0.1-3.0 mg/kg partial responders had among the lowest clonal expansion.

There are a few counts of this clone. The antigen remains undetermined. The length of the CDR3 is 12 residues. CDR1 GTSNPN and CDR2 SVGIG come from the germline V gene (reference sequence). V was trimmed by 0 bases and J by 2 bases, leaving 3 bases between them. Produced via immunoSEQ multiplex PCR; TCRdb's table is partial and in-frame only. The data show 40,000 to 60,000 clones, 65% to 90% seen once. The receptor comes from an adult with an advanced solid tumor such as melanoma, head and neck, liver or kidney cancer. The chain is built from TRBV30 and TRBJ2-3; D is unresolved. Sequenced here: CD4+ or CD8+ T cells sorted from blood, sampled in a trial of the OX40 agonist ivuxolimab. The CDR3 nucleotides are TGTGCCTGGAGTGTCACCACAGATACGCAGTATTTT. Translating it yields CAWSVTTDTQYF.